A single sample is the source of the 11 T cell receptor beta chains below, sequenced in a study of T cell clones after liver transplantation. The method was immunoSEQ multiplex PCR; TCRdb's version includes in-frame clones alone and lacks a portion of them. The sample lists under 7,000 clones, more than 75% occurring once. Sequenced material: CD8+ T cells from blood, taken 45 to 47 months after liver transplant. These receptors all come from a human patient who received a liver transplant. Part of the T cell pool may stem from the graft donor.

This clone was seen more than once but under ten times. This chain uses TRBV7-8 with TRBJ2-7; D might be TRBD2 (5 bases). The germline CDR1 and CDR2 sequences are SGHVS and FQNEAQ. The CDR3 length is 14 residues. Trimming cost V 0 bases and J 2 bases, with 8 bases left between them. The CDR3 reads CASSLAGVAYEQYF. CDR3 bases: TGTGCCAGCAGCTTAGCGGGAGTCGCCTACGAGCAGTACTTC.

The chain has TRBV27 and TRBJ1-4; D not resolved. Deletions cut 2 bases from V and 8 bases from J, with 15 bases between. The CDR3 loop spans 15 amino acids. Germline lookup yields CDR1 MNHEY and CDR2 SMNVEV (reference sequence). The CDR3: CASSLMAGFGEKLFF. Here the CDR3 DNA reads TGTGCCAGCAGTTTAATGGCAGGCTTTGGGGAAAAACTGTTTTTT.

The rearrangement joins TRBV28 to TRBJ2-6; the match to TRBD1 covers 10 bases. V lost 6 bases and J lost 1; bases outside the gene matches: 9. Germline V CDR1 and CDR2: MDHEN, SYDVKM. This CDR3 has 18 amino acids. The CDR3 is CASSPRTGGLSGANVLTF. The CDR3 nucleotides read TGTGCCAGCAGCCCCCGGACAGGGGGGCTATCTGGGGCCAACGTCCTGACTTTC.

This clone was seen more than once but under ten times. The chain couples TRBV19 to TRBJ2-7, with 10 bases lining up with TRBD1. J was trimmed by 7 bases and V by 5 bases; bases with no gene match: 11. Germline assignment: CDR1 LNHDA and CDR2 SQIVND (reference sequence). The CDR3 runs 15 residues. The CDR3 sequence is CASSFQTGGSREQYF. CDR3 coding DNA: TGTGCCAGTAGTTTCCAGACAGGGGGCTCTCGGGAGCAGTACTTC.

The rearrangement joins TRBV29-1 to TRBJ2-7; D ambiguous. With 3 bases removed from V and 0 bases from J, the gap between germline ends came to 12 bases. CDR3 size: 14 residues. Germline V lookup: CDR1 SQVTM, CDR2 ANQGSEA. CDR3 in amino acids: CSVDCSRSSYEQYF. The CDR3, as DNA: TGCAGCGTTGATTGTAGCCGAAGCTCCTACGAGCAGTACTTC.

By sample fraction, this clone is large (0.1 to 1%). The chain recombines TRBV5-1 with TRBJ2-1; D gene ambiguous. The CDR3 contains 14 residues. The germline V and J ends were trimmed by 4 bases and 2 bases, with 10 bases remaining between them. The germline gives CDR1 SGHRS, CDR2 YFSETQ. The CDR3 reads CASSTGGTYNEQFF. The DNA of the CDR3 is TGCGCCAGCAGCACGGGTGGGACCTACAATGAGCAGTTCTTC.

This chain links TRBV4-3 with TRBJ1-4; TRBD1 matches at 8 bases. Germline lookup yields CDR1 LGHNA and CDR2 YSLEER. J gave up 10 bases and V 5 bases, and 9 bases lay outside the gene matches. The CDR3 extends over 14 amino acids. The CDR3 loop is CASSKDRERGKLFF. The CDR3 DNA reads as TGCGCCAGCAGCAAGGACAGGGAACGCGGAAAACTGTTTTTT.

The rearrangement uses TRBV7-6 and TRBJ2-1, with 8 nucleotides matching TRBD2. The CDR3 covers 16 residues. Germline trimming cut 4 bases from V and 8 bases from J; bases unmatched to any gene: 13. The germline V gene encodes CDR1 SGHVS and CDR2 FNYEAQ. CDR3 region: CASSSRSGSKGDEQFF. For the CDR3, the DNA is TGTGCCAGCAGCTCAAGGAGCGGGAGCAAAGGGGATGAGCAGTTCTTC.

J is TRBJ1-2 and V is TRBV6-5; D is unclear. CDR1 is MNHEY and CDR2 is SVGAGI in the germline V gene. The CDR3 runs 12 residues. Trimming left V 6 bases short and J 3 bases short, with 8 bases between. This CDR3 is CASSLGDYGYTF. CDR3 coding DNA: TGTGCCAGCAGCCTGGGAGACTATGGCTACACCTTC.

V is TRBV28 and J is TRBJ2-1; 14 nucleotides line up with TRBD2. After removal of 4 bases from V and 8 bases from J, the junction contained 7 bases not matched to a gene. CDR3 length: 16 amino acids. Germline V lookup: CDR1 MDHEN, CDR2 SYDVKM. Here the CDR3 reads CASSSRLAGGNHEQFF. In nucleotides, the CDR3 is TGTGCCAGCAGTTCCCGACTAGCGGGAGGGAACCATGAGCAGTTCTTC.

The chain is built from TRBV19 and TRBJ1-4; D gene ambiguous. The V end lost 4 bases, the J end lost 7 bases, and 7 bases lay between the germline ends. Germline V CDR1 and CDR2: LNHDA, SQIVND (reference sequence). The CDR3 has 12 amino acids. The CDR3 sequence is CASSKRGEKLFF. CDR3 in DNA: TGTGCCAGTAGTAAACGGGGTGAAAAACTGTTTTTT.